The sequence of this T cell receptor (beta chain) was determined in a study of T cells in Graves' hyperthyroidism and ophthalmopathy. In the study overall: Peripheral blood collection took place at initial diagnosis, before any treatment.

The source material, RNA transcripts, was used to amplify TCR beta CDR3 regions. The study used the HTBI primer set for a first-round RT-PCR of the TCR CDR3. TCRdb ran MiXCR on the multiplex PCR reads and lists one entry per CDR3 protein. Here the sample spans about 480,000 distinct CDR3 sequences, 13% to 15% being singletons. Clinical symptoms, serum thyroxine and TRAb, thyroid ultrasound and orbital computed tomography together formed the diagnostic basis. The authors took PBMCs from 9.5 to 10 ml fresh peripheral blood. The CDR3 runs 17 residues. The V and J ends lost 5 bases and 0 bases respectively, with 20 bases between them. Germline CDR1 SGHVS, CDR2 FQNEAQ.

This chain uses TRBV7-8 with TRBJ2-7; weak D call: TRBD1 (5 bases). Sequenced input: blood. The TCR originated in a woman aged 18-29 years with Graves' hyperthyroidism. The CDR3 region is CASSPHPRIDSSYEQYF. CDR3 DNA sequence: TGTGCCAGCAGCCCACACCCCCGAATCGACAGCTCCTACGAGCAGTACTTC. Complete variable domain (other parts from reference TRBV7-8 and TRBJ2-7): GAGVSQSPRYKVAKRGQDVALRCDPISGHVSLFWYQQALGQGPEFLTYFQNEAQLDKSGLPSDRFFAERPEGSVSTLKIQRTQQEDSAVYLCASSPHPRIDSSYEQYFGPGTRLTVT.